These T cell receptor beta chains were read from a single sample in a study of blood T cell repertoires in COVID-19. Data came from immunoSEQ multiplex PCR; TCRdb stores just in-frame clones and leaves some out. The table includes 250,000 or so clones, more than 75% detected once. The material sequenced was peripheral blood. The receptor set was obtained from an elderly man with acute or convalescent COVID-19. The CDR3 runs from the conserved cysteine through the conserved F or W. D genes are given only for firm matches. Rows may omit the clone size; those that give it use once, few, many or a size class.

CDR3aa: CASSPDRGLFQPQHF
CDR3nt: TGTGCCAGCAGCCCGGACAGGGGTCTTTTTCAGCCCCAGCATTTT
v_gene: TRBV7-2
j_gene: TRBJ1-5
d_gene: TRBD1
abundance: .

CDR3aa: CASSPGGYYGYTF
CDR3nt: TGTGCCAGTAGTCCTGGGGGCTACTATGGCTACACCTTC
v_gene: TRBV19
j_gene: TRBJ1-2
d_gene: .
abundance: .

CDR3aa: CASRPSGSGADTQYF
CDR3nt: TGTGCCAGCAGACCTAGCGGGAGTGGAGCAGATACGCAGTATTTT
v_gene: TRBV7-3
j_gene: TRBJ2-3
d_gene: TRBD2
abundance: .

CDR3aa: CASSSMGEVNYGYTF
CDR3nt: TGTGCCAGTAGTAGCATGGGTGAGGTGAACTATGGCTACACCTTC
v_gene: TRBV19
j_gene: TRBJ1-2
d_gene: .
abundance: once

CDR3aa: CASSLGLGGTGELFF
CDR3nt: TGTGCCAGCAGTTTGGGACTAGGGGGGACCGGGGAGCTGTTTTTT
v_gene: TRBV28
j_gene: TRBJ2-2
d_gene: TRBD2
abundance: .

CDR3aa: CASSYSRQRSGNTIYF
CDR3nt: TGTGCCAGCAGTTACTCAAGGCAGCGCTCTGGAAACACCATATATTTT
v_gene: TRBV6-6
j_gene: TRBJ1-3
d_gene: .
abundance: .

CDR3aa: CASRQGAGGDEQYF
CDR3nt: TGTGCCAGCCGCCAGGGAGCGGGAGGCGACGAGCAGTACTTC
v_gene: TRBV6-5
j_gene: TRBJ2-7
d_gene: TRBD2
abundance: .

CDR3aa: CASSDRGGPDTQYF
CDR3nt: TGCGCCAGCAGTGATCGGGGGGGTCCGGATACGCAGTATTTT
v_gene: TRBV10-1
j_gene: TRBJ2-3
d_gene: TRBD2
abundance: .

CDR3aa: CATRPGENTEAFF
CDR3nt: TGTGCCACCAGACCAGGGGAGAACACTGAAGCTTTCTTT
v_gene: TRBV24-1
j_gene: TRBJ1-1
d_gene: .
abundance: .

CDR3aa: CASSPSRDRGGELFF
CDR3nt: TGTGCCAGCAGTCCATCCCGGGACAGGGGGGGGGAGCTGTTTTTT
v_gene: TRBV5-4
j_gene: TRBJ2-2
d_gene: TRBD1
abundance: .

CDR3aa: CASSPQAFSGNTIYF
CDR3nt: TGTGCCAGCAGCCCTCAGGCTTTCTCTGGAAACACCATATATTTT
v_gene: TRBV3-1/TRBV3-2
j_gene: TRBJ1-3
d_gene: .
abundance: .

CDR3aa: CASSVLAGVTGEQYF
CDR3nt: TGTGCCAGCAGTGTTCTAGCGGGAGTTACGGGAGAGCAGTACTTC
v_gene: TRBV2
j_gene: TRBJ2-7
d_gene: TRBD2
abundance: .

CDR3aa: CASSQAGTSGTDTQYF
CDR3nt: TGTGCCAGCAGCCAAGCAGGGACTAGCGGGACAGATACGCAGTATTTT
v_gene: TRBV4-2
j_gene: TRBJ2-3
d_gene: TRBD2
abundance: .